This T cell receptor (beta chain) was identified in a study of OX40 agonist ivuxolimab in advanced cancers. Study at large: Patients were treated with intravenous ivuxolimab, dosed at 0.01 to 10 mg/kg and infused every 2 weeks. Therapy given before enrollment (anti-PD-1, anti-PD-L1 or anti-CTLA-4) was allowed, and around 40% had some. Study findings and constraints: Researchers did not determine the expanded peripheral T cells' antigen specificity.

Assay used: immunoSEQ multiplex PCR; TCRdb lists only in-frame clones, some missing. The sample records about 79,000 clones, about 90% being singletons. Remarks on this clone: No antigen is known for it.

Germline V gene data show CDR1 as SGHAT and CDR2 as FQNNGV. V lost 0 bases to trimming and J lost 0 bases, with 7 bases between them. The CDR3 is 15 residues long. The source material was CD4+ or CD8+ T cells sorted from blood, sampled in a trial of the OX40 agonist ivuxolimab. This sequence was found in an adult with an advanced solid tumor such as melanoma, head and neck, liver or kidney cancer. The V gene is TRBV11-2, the J gene TRBJ2-3, with D perhaps matching TRBD1 or TRBD2 (5 bases each). CDR3 in amino acids: CASSLDRDSTDTQYF. The CDR3 nucleotides read TGTGCCAGCAGCTTAGATCGGGACAGCACAGATACGCAGTATTTT.